Sequencing of this TCR beta chain was carried out in a study of blood T cell repertoires in COVID-19 (TCRdb year 2020). A note on the overall study: The collaborator samples originated in the United States, Italy and Spain and spanned the acute and convalescent phases of COVID-19. Samples came from the ongoing ImmuneRACE study (first 160 participants) plus 1,254 subjects from 6 global collaborators. The repertoires were released in a freely available public database intended as a resource for research on the immune response to SARS-CoV-2. Sample metadata almost always included a de-identified subject ID, COVID-19 status, age in years and sex. The material from the prospective study consisted of cDNA or gDNA derived from T cells, B-cell-depleted T cells, or PBMCs. Where available, HLA class I and class II types were taken from metadata supplied by the sample provider and were not determined by assay-based typing. Deeply sampled blood TCRbeta repertoires from subjects exposed to, actively infected with, or recovered from COVID-19 were included in the dataset. Overall study outcomes, separate from this receptor: The amount of clinical and demographic metadata varied by source and participant and was provided uncurated.

Points on this clone: Its antigen is currently not known. Base qualities are not provided; no much larger clone lies one nucleotide away.

In the prospective study, participants were roughly 18 to 95 years old, resided in 24 geographic areas of the United States, and were enrolled through a virtual design. In the prospective study, participants were assigned to cohorts based on the clinical history participants reported in a screening survey and a study questionnaire. Recovered participants in ImmuneRACE Cohort 3 were defined as having two consecutive negative NP/OP PCR tests, clearance from a healthcare professional, or resolution of symptoms. Each participant in the prospective study had whole blood, serum and a nasopharyngeal or oropharyngeal swab collected by mobile phlebotomists. Prospective study participants could optionally give additional blood draws and questionnaires over a 2-month period. Prospective study blood samples were shipped either frozen or at room temperature before DNA extraction. TCRbeta CDR3 regions were amplified from genomic DNA by means of the immunoSEQ Assay, a bias-controlled multiplex PCR. The study's own analysis went as follows. The number of nucleated cells in each sample was estimated from the amplification of reference gene primers within the assay. To quantify the absolute abundance of each unique TCRbeta CDR3 rearrangement, sequence reads were collapsed and filtered. Productive Simpson clonality was computed per sample as the square root of Simpson's diversity index over productive rearrangements. TCRdb holds this immuneACCESS table with in-frame rearrangements only. Some clones are missing; in checked studies, unresolved V genes explain under half, and the rest has no known cause. The DNA was the basis for D and trimming; V, J and clone size are from that table. This sample gives almost 500,000 clones in total; approximately 86% of them show up just once. The top ten hold roughly 8% of the sample.

The source material was PBMCs or T cells enriched from blood (not recorded which). The TCR sequence derives from a woman in her sixties who had recovered from COVID-19.

The base sequence is TGTGCCAGCATCCGCGATGAGGTCGTGGCAGATACGCAGTATTTT. It is translated as CASIRDEVVADTQYF. This chain is built from TRBV2 and TRBJ2-3; the D gene cannot be named for sure. From the germline V gene, CDR1 is SNHLY and CDR2 is FYNNEI. From the cysteine through the phenylalanine, the CDR3 covers 15 amino acids. Solely the CDR3 DNA is kept, with 45 bases framed from the first base. Trimming removed 7 bases from V and 4 bases from J, leaving 18 bases between the germline ends.